The present TCR beta chain was sequenced within a study of blood T cell repertoires in COVID-19. Overall study: Acute and convalescent COVID-19 samples came from the United States, Italy and Spain.

Followed over time, Seattle patients had been enrolled while infection was active. The CDR3 length is 15 residues. The V gene's germline CDR1 is SGHDT and CDR2 YYEEEE. The V end was cut by 4 bases, the J end by 7 bases, with 17 bases between. As originally analysed: From reference gene primer amplification, estimates of nucleated cell counts were derived. Some clones are missing from TCRdb's copy, which holds only in-frame ones; the method was immunoSEQ multiplex PCR. D and trimming come from the DNA, and the V and J calls and clone size come from that table. The repertoire includes 250,000 to 350,000 clones, approximately 85% of them detected once, and 0.85% to 1% sits in the top ten.

This chain joins TRBV5-6 and TRBJ1-4; D possibly corresponds to TRBD1 (6 bases). The sequencing sample was made of peripheral blood. The sequence derives from a human donor with COVID-19, enrolled during active disease. The donor label of this sample is uncertain. CDR3 in DNA: TGTGCCAGCAGCCTGGTTGGGGGCCAGGGTGAAAAACTGTTTTTT. It codes for CASSLVGGQGEKLFF.